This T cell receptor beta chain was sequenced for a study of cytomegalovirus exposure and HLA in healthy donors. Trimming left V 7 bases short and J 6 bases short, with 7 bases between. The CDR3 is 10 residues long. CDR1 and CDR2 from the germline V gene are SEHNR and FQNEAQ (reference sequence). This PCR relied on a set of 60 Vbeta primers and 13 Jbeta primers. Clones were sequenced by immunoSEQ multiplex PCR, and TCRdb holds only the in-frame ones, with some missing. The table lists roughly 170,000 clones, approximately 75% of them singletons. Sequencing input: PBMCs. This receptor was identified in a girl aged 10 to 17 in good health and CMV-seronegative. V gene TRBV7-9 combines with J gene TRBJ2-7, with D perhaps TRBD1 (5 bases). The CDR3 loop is CASTRGEQYF. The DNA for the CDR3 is TGTGCCAGCACAAGGGGCGAGCAGTACTTC.